The present TCR beta chain was sequenced within a study of vaccination effects on CD4 cells after COVID-19 (dated by TCRdb to between 2021 and 2022). Concerning the study at large: Post-vaccine samples across the study were collected a median of 72 days after the second dose, with a range of 14 to 241. SARS-CoV-2 spike-specific CD4+ TCR repertoires were compared before and after mRNA vaccination in COVID-19 convalescent patients and in infection-naive vaccine recipients. The full study included 10 to 11 COVID-19 convalescent patients and several SARS-CoV-2-naive healthy vaccine recipients. Cultures from other donors in the study were sequenced using the Oncomine TCR Beta short-read assay on an Illumina iSeq 100.

In the case of this clone: The clone's antigen remains unknown. No base-level quality is on record; no much larger clone is a single base apart.

The germline V gene encodes CDR1 LGHDT and CDR2 YNNKEL (reference sequence). The CDR3 holds 14 amino acids from the cysteine to the phenylalanine. This entry keeps only the CDR3 DNA: 42 bases, framed from base 1. V ends up 4 bases short and J 8 bases short, with an unmatched junction base count of 8. In the ViraFEST assay, PBMC were stimulated with viral peptide pools, and TCR sequencing was then used to find antigen-specific CD4+ T cell clonotypes based on their expansion. After more than 9 days of culture, CD4+ T cells were isolated with the EasySep CD4+ T cell isolation kit. Each participant got two doses of an mRNA SARS-CoV-2 vaccine, either BNT162b2 or mRNA-1273. Healthy vaccine recipients had no prior SARS-CoV-2 infection, confirmed by negative nucleocapsid antibodies before and after vaccination. Each well held 2 million to 2.5 million PBMC cultured in IMDM containing approximately 5% human AB serum, approximately 10 IU/ml IL-2 and gentamicin, along with roughly 10 ug/ml peptides. On days 3 and 7, half of the culture medium was replaced with fresh IL-2-containing medium. Unless noted otherwise, every peptide stimulation condition was cultured in triplicate wells. Using Ficoll-Paque Plus gradient centrifugation, PBMC were separated from whole blood and then either used fresh or cryopreserved at -140C. The spike proteins of SARS-CoV-2 and of the common cold coronaviruses HCoV-NL63, HCoV-OC43 and HCoV-229E were spanned by overlapping peptide pools. Genomic DNA was extracted from cultured CD4+ T cells with the QIAamp micro DNA kit.

Receptors were amplified or captured by the immunoSEQ multiplex PCR assay. DNA from the cultured, isolated CD4+ T cells was subjected to TCR beta CDR3 sequencing. The authors' analysis ran thus. Non-productive TCR sequences were removed and reads were trimmed to the CDR3 region, keeping CDR3s of at least 7 amino acids. The MANAFEST web app was used to pick out antigen-specific clonotypes by comparing their expansion in peptide wells with that in reference cultures. To be called positive, a clone needed expansion at FDR<0.05 compared with the reference and with all other wells, an odds ratio greater than 5, and a frequency greater than 0.1% in two replicate wells. Cross-reactive clonotypes were defined as significantly expanded in SARS-CoV-2 spike wells and in at least one common cold coronavirus spike condition. CDR3 similarity was assessed by Levenshtein distance with the stringdist R package, and unrooted trees were built with ape in R 3.6.1. TCRdb retrieved this table from immuneACCESS and kept in-frame rearrangements only. Not all clones are present; in checked studies, unresolved V genes account for under half, and no reason is known for the remainder. V, J and clone size reflect that table, while D and trimming were determined from the DNA. Within this sample are approximately 83,000 clones, with roughly 80% of them counted one time only. The top ten clones comprise about 1.2% of the sample.

The paper's findings and limits, for the study overall: Among healthy vaccine recipients, nearly all vaccine-induced clones were SARS-CoV-2 mono-reactive, and only 1 of 255 was cross-reactive with common cold coronaviruses. Only a small number of convalescent patients were included, and no early post-infection timepoints were available, which limited the study. Clones induced by infection and clones induced by vaccination both contracted markedly at late timepoints after vaccination, which fits with T cell responses waning over time.

The TCR comes from a human donor who received a COVID-19 vaccine. Here the sequenced sample was CD4+ T cells from PBMCs cultured with HCoV-OC43 spike peptides, taken after COVID-19 vaccination. Per the publication, the cell subset or site label means: HCoV-OC43 spike overlapping peptide pool stimulation. Here the chain combines TRBV3-1 (or the pseudogene TRBV3-2) and TRBJ1-2; TRBD1 lines up with 9 middle nucleotides. The encoded CDR3 is CASSPNRDREGYTF. The nucleotides read TGTGCCAGCAGCCCCAACCGGGACAGGGAAGGCTACACCTTC.